This is a list of T cell receptor beta chains from one sample in a study of cytomegalovirus exposure and HLA in healthy donors. Clones were read by immunoSEQ multiplex PCR, and TCRdb kept only the in-frame ones, dropping some. This table holds 200,000 or so clones. Sequenced: PBMCs. Receptor source: a boy between 5 and 17 years old in good health and CMV-seronegative. Each CDR3 is given with its conserved first and last residue. D genes are given only for firm matches.

d_gene | len | j_gene | v_gene | CDR3nt | CDR3aa
. | 12 | TRBJ1-2 | TRBV28 | TGTGCCAGCAGGCCCTCAGGACACGGCTACACCTTC | CASRPSGHGYTF
. | 17 | TRBJ2-6 | TRBV18 | TGTGCCAGCTCAAAGTTGCCGGACATCTCTGGGGCCAACGTCCTGACTTTC | CASSKLPDISGANVLTF
. | 13 | TRBJ2-3 | TRBV7-9 | TGTGCCAGCAGTTCCCATAGCACAGATACGCAGTATTTT | CASSSHSTDTQYF
. | 14 | TRBJ2-2 | TRBV19 | TGTGCCAGTATGGCCGCGGCGAACACCGGGGAGCTGTTTTTT | CASMAAANTGELFF
TRBD2 | 15 | TRBJ2-3 | TRBV5-1 | TGCGCCAGCAGGGGTCTGGCGGGGGGGCCGGATACGCAGTATTTT | CASRGLAGGPDTQYF
TRBD2 | 16 | TRBJ2-3 | TRBV18 | TGTGCCAGCTCCTCAACACTTACGGGGGGGCCAGATACGCAGTATTTT | CASSSTLTGGPDTQYF
. | 18 | TRBJ1-2 | TRBV29-1 | TGCAGCGTTGTGGGGCGAATCGGGACTCCCTCAAGAGGGTATGGCTACACCTTC | CSVVGRIGTPSRGYGYTF
TRBD1 | 15 | TRBJ1-5 | TRBV11-2 | TGTGCCAGCAGCTTACGGCCAGGGGGCGATCAGCCCCAGCATTTT | CASSLRPGGDQPQHF
. | 10 | TRBJ1-1 | TRBV2 | TGTGCCAGCACGGGGATGGAAGCTTTCTTT | CASTGMEAFF
TRBD1 | 18 | TRBJ2-1 | TRBV11-2 | TGTGCCAGCAGCTCACCCCTGGACAGGGTGAAGGATTACAATGAGCAGTTCTTC | CASSSPLDRVKDYNEQFF
TRBD2 | 17 | TRBJ2-1 | TRBV18 | TGTGCCAGCTCACCACCTAGCGGGGGGGCCCGGTACAATGAGCAGTTCTTC | CASSPPSGGARYNEQFF
TRBD1 | 15 | TRBJ1-1 | TRBV10-3 | TGTGCCATCAGTTCCGGGACAGGGATTTTAGCTGAAGCTTTCTTT | CAISSGTGILAEAFF
. | 17 | TRBJ1-3 | TRBV28 | TGTGCCAGCAGTTTATCGGGGGGGGGTAGTGCTGGAAACACCATATATTTT | CASSLSGGGSAGNTIYF
TRBD1 | 14 | TRBJ1-1 | TRBV19 | TGTGCCAGCGCCTCCGGGACAGTTCAAACTGAAGCTTTCTTT | CASASGTVQTEAFF
TRBD1 | 15 | TRBJ1-5 | TRBV6-5 | TGTGCCAGCAGTCGAGGACAGGGTCGGAATCAGCCCCAGCATTTT | CASSRGQGRNQPQHF
. | 12 | TRBJ1-4 | TRBV19 | TGTGCCAGTACTGCAGCGGGGGAAAAACTGTTTTTT | CASTAAGEKLFF
TRBD1 | 12 | TRBJ1-2 | TRBV19 | TGTGCCAGTAAACAGGGGGCCGTTGGCTACACCTTC | CASKQGAVGYTF
. | 15 | TRBJ2-6 | TRBV5-4 | TGTGCCAGCAGCTTATCGGGGGCTGGGGCCAACGTCCTGACTTTC | CASSLSGAGANVLTF
. | 13 | TRBJ1-1 | TRBV4-1 | TGCGCCAGCAGCCAAGAAACAGGGACTGAAGCTTTCTTT | CASSQETGTEAFF
TRBD1 | 15 | TRBJ1-5 | TRBV4-1 | TGCGCCAGCAGCCTTGACAGGGGGAGGGGGCAGCCCCAGCATTTT | CASSLDRGRGQPQHF
. | 14 | TRBJ2-5 | TRBV19 | TGTGCCAGTAGCTGGAGCGGCTCCCAAGAGACCCAGTACTTC | CASSWSGSQETQYF
. | 16 | TRBJ2-3 | TRBV5-6 | TGTGCCAGCGATGAATTAGCTACCCCACGCCCAGATACGCAGTATTTT | CASDELATPRPDTQYF
TRBD1 | 14 | TRBJ1-2 | TRBV28 | TGTGCCAGCAGCTATAGGGGGCGGGTCGATGGCTACACCTTC | CASSYRGRVDGYTF
. | 15 | TRBJ2-3 | TRBV9 | TGTGCCAGCAGCGCCTTAGGAGCCCTCACAGATACGCAGTATTTT | CASSALGALTDTQYF
TRBD2 | 17 | TRBJ2-3 | TRBV4-3 | TGCGCCAGCAGCCAAGACTTGGCGGGAGCGGTGACAGATACGCAGTATTTT | CASSQDLAGAVTDTQYF
. | 13 | TRBJ1-1 | TRBV19 | TGTGCCAGTAGTATTGGGTTTCGGGGTGAAGCTTTCTTT | CASSIGFRGEAFF
. | 13 | TRBJ2-3 | TRBV6-4 | TGTGCCAGCAGTGAGGAGGGGACAGATACGCAGTATTTT | CASSEEGTDTQYF
. | 14 | TRBJ2-7 | TRBV11-1 | TGTGCCAGCGGGAGTGGCGGTAGCTCCTACGAGCAGTACTTC | CASGSGGSSYEQYF
TRBD2 | 15 | TRBJ2-7 | TRBV5-1 | TGCGCCGGCAGCTTTCTAGCGGGGGGTTCCTACGAGCAGTACTTC | CAGSFLAGGSYEQYF
. | 14 | TRBJ2-5 | TRBV30 | TGTGCCTGGAGTCTAGCGTCGTGGGTGGAGACCCAGTACTTC | CAWSLASWVETQYF
. | 16 | TRBJ1-1 | TRBV13 | TGTGCCAGCAGCTCCCCCCTCGAGCAGGTGAACACTGAAGCTTTCTTT | CASSSPLEQVNTEAFF
. | 14 | TRBJ2-7 | TRBV11-2 | TGTGCCAGCAGCTTAGTGGCCAGGGAATACGAGCAGTACTTC | CASSLVAREYEQYF
. | 16 | TRBJ1-3 | TRBV4-1 | TGCGCCAGCAGCCAAGAGGGGCGGCAAGTTGGAAACACCATATATTTT | CASSQEGRQVGNTIYF
. | 16 | TRBJ2-3 | TRBV2 | TGTGCCAGCACCGAGCCGGGGGGCAACTTAGAAGATACGCAGTATTTT | CASTEPGGNLEDTQYF
TRBD1 | 17 | TRBJ2-3 | TRBV7-2 | TGTGCCAGCACCGGTGGACAGGGTAATATCCTCACAGATACGCAGTATTTT | CASTGGQGNILTDTQYF
. | 18 | TRBJ1-1 | TRBV5-1 | TGCGCCAGCAGAGACCGCCCCACGGGACAAATCATGAACACTGAAGCTTTCTTT | CASRDRPTGQIMNTEAFF
TRBD2 | 14 | TRBJ2-7 | TRBV9 | TGTGCCAGCAGCGTAGCAGCGGGGGTGGACGAGCAGTACTTC | CASSVAAGVDEQYF
. | 14 | TRBJ2-7 | TRBV7-2 | TGTGCCAGCAGCCCTATCGAACCCTCCTACGAGCAGTACTTC | CASSPIEPSYEQYF
. | 17 | TRBJ2-1 | TRBV7-8 | TGTGCCAGCAGCTTAGACAAATTATGGGGCTATACCGATGAGCAGTTCTTC | CASSLDKLWGYTDEQFF
. | 15 | TRBJ1-2 | TRBV7-9 | TGTGCCAGCAGCTCAGGGGCCAATCTGGGCTATGGCTACACCTTC | CASSSGANLGYGYTF
. | 15 | TRBJ1-2 | TRBV29-1 | TGCAGCGTTGAAGATCAGAGGACAGAAAACTATGGCTACACCTTC | CSVEDQRTENYGYTF
. | 16 | TRBJ1-6 | TRBV7-9 | TGTGCCAGCAGCCCATTCAGGGAGGGTTATGGTTCACCCCTCCACTTT | CASSPFREGYGSPLHF
TRBD1 | 13 | TRBJ1-2 | TRBV25-1 | TGTGCCAGCAGTGAGACAGGGAACTATGGCTACACCTTC | CASSETGNYGYTF
. | 13 | TRBJ1-2 | TRBV5-6 | TGTGCCAGCAGCTTATTTCAGGGGCATGGCTACACCTTC | CASSLFQGHGYTF
TRBD1 | 15 | TRBJ1-2 | TRBV19 | TGTGCCAGTAGTGTACCGGGACAGGGGGCGAGGGGCTACACCTTC | CASSVPGQGARGYTF
. | 16 | TRBJ2-6 | TRBV28 | TGTGCCAGCAGACACCCCGGGTCAGAACAGGCCAACGTCCTGACTTTC | CASRHPGSEQANVLTF
. | 14 | TRBJ2-2 | TRBV12-5 | TGTGCTAGTGGTTTCGCGGGGAACACCGGGGAGCTGTTTTTT | CASGFAGNTGELFF
TRBD2 | 14 | TRBJ2-1 | TRBV7-2 | TGTGCCAGCAGCTTAAGCGCTAGCGGAGGTGAGCAGTTCTTC | CASSLSASGGEQFF
TRBD1 | 17 | TRBJ1-1 | TRBV9 | TGTGCCAGCAGCCCCACCGGGGACAGGGGCCTTGGCACTGAAGCTTTCTTT | CASSPTGDRGLGTEAFF
. | 14 | TRBJ1-2 | TRBV11-2 | TGTGCCAGCAGCCCCTCGGGGACTATCTATGGCTACACCTTC | CASSPSGTIYGYTF
TRBD2 | 18 | TRBJ2-3 | TRBV7-6 | TGTGCCAGCAGCTTATTGGGGAGTAGCGGGGTGATCACAGATACGCAGTATTTT | CASSLLGSSGVITDTQYF
. | 14 | TRBJ2-1 | TRBV12-5 | TGTGCTAGTGGTTTGGGACAGTTATACAATGAGCAGTTCTTC | CASGLGQLYNEQFF